The T cell receptor beta chain described here comes from a study of cytomegalovirus exposure and HLA in healthy donors. PCR primers comprised 60 Vbeta and 13 Jbeta primers. The method was immunoSEQ multiplex PCR; TCRdb's version includes in-frame clones alone and lacks a portion of them. The table includes about 200,000 clones, 70% to 85% detected once. Germline V gene sequence: CDR1 LNHNV, CDR2 YYDKDF (reference sequence). The CDR3 loop spans 13 amino acids. Trimming removed 0 bases at V and 6 bases at J, with 5 bases between. The rearrangement uses TRBV15 and TRBJ2-2; D gene ambiguous. The specimen was PBMCs. This TCR derives from a male donor in good health and CMV-seronegative. The CDR3 nucleotides read TGTGCCACCAGCAGAGATATCCCCGGGGAGCTGTTTTTT. This translates into CATSRDIPGELFF.